The text below deals with one T cell receptor beta chain. The data were taken from a study of molecular identifiers for immune sequencing clone quantification. The CDR3 is 13 amino acids. V was cut by 5 bases and J by 5 bases, with 12 bases left in between. With listed TCR primers and previously described methods, bulk TCR libraries were prepared. TCRdb re-called the PCR reads through MiXCR, storing one row per CDR3 protein. The repertoire includes about half a million distinct CDR3 sequences, roughly 24% of them detected once, and 0.7% to 0.9% sits in the top ten. For naive CD8 T cells, sorting used the CD8+CD4-CCR7+CD45RA+ phenotype.

The rearrangement joins TRBV12-3 or TRBV12-4 to TRBJ1-1, with D possibly TRBD1 on 5 matching bases. Sequenced: naive CD8+ T cells from blood, with Jurkat cell RNA spiked in. The sample's subset: FACS-sorted CD8+CD4-CCR7+CD45RA+ naive T cells. This receptor was identified in a human donor in good health. Some libraries in this study had Jurkat cell RNA spiked in. The CDR3 region is CASSPRGGTEAFF. The CDR3 region has the DNA TGTGCCAGCAGTCCAAGGGGCGGAACTGAAGCTTTCTTT.